Listed below are T cell receptor beta chains from one sample, sequenced in a study of T cell changes during pregnancy in multiple sclerosis. Profiled with immunoSEQ multiplex PCR; TCRdb holds only in-frame clones, not every one. Of about 50,000 clones listed, about nine tenths are singletons. Here the sequenced sample was CD4+ T cells from peripheral blood mononuclear cells, taken in the second trimester of pregnancy. These receptors were taken from a female donor with multiple sclerosis, enrolled in a pregnancy study. The CDR3 runs from the conserved cysteine through the conserved F or W. A D gene is named only where the DNA matches it firmly. Where a row states a size, it is once, few, many or the class of an expanded clone; other rows omit it.

clone_size: NA
v_call: TRBV14
j_call: TRBJ2-1
d_call: TRBD1
cdr3_aa: CASSPRGRGVYNEQFF
cdr3_nt: TGTGCCAGCAGTCCCAGGGGGCGTGGGGTCTACAATGAGCAGTTCTTC

clone_size: NA
v_call: TRBV5-1
j_call: TRBJ1-2
d_call: NA
cdr3_aa: CASRIEPGVGYTF
cdr3_nt: TGCGCCAGCAGAATAGAACCAGGGGTAGGCTACACCTTC

clone_size: NA
v_call: TRBV5-4
j_call: TRBJ2-1
d_call: NA
cdr3_aa: CASSLQGSYNEQFF
cdr3_nt: TGTGCCAGCAGCTTACAGGGTTCCTACAATGAGCAGTTCTTC

clone_size: NA
v_call: TRBV27
j_call: TRBJ2-1
d_call: TRBD2
cdr3_aa: CASSRAGGLNEQFF
cdr3_nt: TGTGCCAGCAGTAGGGCGGGAGGACTCAATGAGCAGTTCTTC

clone_size: NA
v_call: TRBV6-6
j_call: TRBJ1-2
d_call: TRBD1
cdr3_aa: CASSSDREVYGYTF
cdr3_nt: TGTGCCAGCAGTTCCGACAGGGAGGTATATGGCTACACCTTC

clone_size: NA
v_call: TRBV18
j_call: TRBJ1-1
d_call: NA
cdr3_aa: CASSPVGGRNTEAFF
cdr3_nt: TGTGCCAGCTCACCGGTCGGGGGGAGGAACACTGAAGCTTTCTTT

clone_size: NA
v_call: TRBV7-9
j_call: TRBJ2-5
d_call: NA
cdr3_aa: CASSPPDRGQETQYF
cdr3_nt: TGTGCCAGCAGCCCGCCGGACAGAGGACAAGAGACCCAGTACTTC

clone_size: NA
v_call: TRBV5-1
j_call: TRBJ2-1
d_call: TRBD2
cdr3_aa: CASRGSGVTYNEQFF
cdr3_nt: TGCGCCAGCAGGGGTAGCGGGGTTACCTACAATGAGCAGTTCTTC

clone_size: NA
v_call: TRBV9
j_call: TRBJ1-3
d_call: NA
cdr3_aa: CASSVEYTTGNTIYF
cdr3_nt: TGTGCCAGCAGCGTAGAATACACAACCGGAAACACCATATATTTT

clone_size: NA
v_call: TRBV9
j_call: TRBJ2-1
d_call: TRBD2
cdr3_aa: CASSAGGLAGVWSEQFF
cdr3_nt: TGTGCCAGCAGCGCCGGGGGACTAGCGGGGGTCTGGAGTGAGCAGTTCTTC

clone_size: NA
v_call: TRBV30
j_call: TRBJ1-2
d_call: TRBD1
cdr3_aa: CARTGTGGGRGYTF
cdr3_nt: TGTGCCCGGACCGGGACAGGGGGCGGACGTGGCTACACCTTC

clone_size: NA
v_call: TRBV11-2
j_call: TRBJ2-7
d_call: NA
cdr3_aa: CASSPLQGSGSYEQYF
cdr3_nt: TGTGCCAGCAGCCCCTTACAGGGATCCGGCTCCTACGAGCAGTACTTC

clone_size: NA
v_call: TRBV5-1
j_call: TRBJ2-3
d_call: TRBD1
cdr3_aa: CASSGNRGRDTQYF
cdr3_nt: TGCGCCAGCAGCGGGAACAGGGGGCGGGATACGCAGTATTTT

clone_size: NA
v_call: TRBV7-9
j_call: TRBJ2-2
d_call: NA
cdr3_aa: CASSLPSFREKELFF
cdr3_nt: TGTGCCAGCAGCTTGCCTAGTTTCCGGGAGAAGGAGCTGTTTTTT

clone_size: NA
v_call: TRBV11-3
j_call: TRBJ2-3
d_call: TRBD2
cdr3_aa: CASSLGRLAGVGDTQYF
cdr3_nt: TGTGCCAGCAGCTTAGGCCGACTAGCCGGAGTCGGAGATACGCAGTATTTT

clone_size: once
v_call: TRBV6-5
j_call: TRBJ2-7
d_call: TRBD2
cdr3_aa: CASTPPTSGSEQYF
cdr3_nt: TGTGCCAGCACCCCCCCGACTAGCGGGAGCGAGCAGTACTTC

clone_size: NA
v_call: TRBV29-1
j_call: TRBJ2-5
d_call: TRBD1
cdr3_aa: CSVVTGGETQYF
cdr3_nt: TGCAGCGTTGTGACAGGGGGAGAGACCCAGTACTTC

clone_size: NA
v_call: TRBV5-1
j_call: TRBJ2-7
d_call: TRBD2
cdr3_aa: CASNRLAGTYEQYF
cdr3_nt: TGCGCCAGCAACCGACTAGCGGGGACCTACGAGCAGTACTTC

clone_size: NA
v_call: TRBV5-8
j_call: TRBJ2-3
d_call: TRBD2
cdr3_aa: CASSLTGTSGARDTQYF
cdr3_nt: TGTGCCAGCAGCCTCACCGGGACTAGCGGGGCAAGGGATACGCAGTATTTT

clone_size: NA
v_call: TRBV10-1
j_call: TRBJ1-1
d_call: NA
cdr3_aa: CASSARQRQNTEAFF
cdr3_nt: TGCGCCAGCAGTGCCCGACAAAGACAGAACACTGAAGCTTTCTTT

clone_size: NA
v_call: TRBV19
j_call: TRBJ2-1
d_call: TRBD2
cdr3_aa: CASKVGGRAGAGYNEQFF
cdr3_nt: TGTGCCAGTAAGGTTGGCGGGAGGGCGGGAGCTGGCTACAATGAGCAGTTCTTC

clone_size: NA
v_call: TRBV9
j_call: TRBJ2-3
d_call: TRBD2
cdr3_aa: CASSGPGLPLVTQYF
cdr3_nt: TGTGCCAGCAGCGGACCGGGACTACCCCTTGTTACGCAGTATTTT

clone_size: NA
v_call: TRBV7-9
j_call: TRBJ1-5
d_call: TRBD1
cdr3_aa: CASSVTGQTNQPQHF
cdr3_nt: TGTGCCAGCAGCGTGACAGGGCAAACCAATCAGCCCCAGCATTTT

clone_size: NA
v_call: TRBV2
j_call: TRBJ2-5
d_call: NA
cdr3_aa: CASSNNPTGFKETQYF
cdr3_nt: TGTGCCAGCAGTAATAACCCTACAGGGTTTAAAGAGACCCAGTACTTC

clone_size: few
v_call: TRBV9
j_call: TRBJ1-2
d_call: NA
cdr3_aa: CASSGRQGYTF
cdr3_nt: TGTGCCAGCAGCGGACGACAGGGCTACACCTTC

clone_size: NA
v_call: TRBV10-3
j_call: TRBJ1-3
d_call: NA
cdr3_aa: CAIGWGAGNTIYF
cdr3_nt: TGTGCCATCGGCTGGGGGGCTGGAAACACCATATATTTT

clone_size: NA
v_call: TRBV5-4
j_call: TRBJ2-2
d_call: NA
cdr3_aa: CAITTVTGELFF
cdr3_nt: TGTGCCATCACAACCGTCACCGGGGAGCTGTTTTTT

clone_size: few
v_call: TRBV5-1
j_call: TRBJ1-1
d_call: TRBD1
cdr3_aa: CASSSQGANTEAFF
cdr3_nt: TGCGCCAGCAGCTCACAGGGGGCGAACACTGAAGCTTTCTTT

clone_size: NA
v_call: TRBV11-2
j_call: TRBJ2-1
d_call: TRBD2
cdr3_aa: CASSLGLDSRGEQFF
cdr3_nt: TGTGCCAGCAGCTTGGGACTAGACTCCCGTGGTGAGCAGTTCTTC

clone_size: NA
v_call: TRBV11-2
j_call: TRBJ2-5
d_call: TRBD1
cdr3_aa: CASSWSETGGETQYF
cdr3_nt: TGTGCCAGCAGCTGGAGTGAGACAGGGGGGGAGACCCAGTACTTC

clone_size: NA
v_call: TRBV6-5
j_call: TRBJ2-1
d_call: TRBD2
cdr3_aa: CASRGTSGEQFF
cdr3_nt: TGTGCCAGCCGAGGGACTAGCGGTGAGCAGTTCTTC

clone_size: NA
v_call: TRBV18
j_call: TRBJ2-3
d_call: NA
cdr3_aa: CASSPRVTDTQYF
cdr3_nt: TGTGCCAGCTCACCCAGGGTCACAGATACGCAGTATTTT

clone_size: NA
v_call: TRBV19
j_call: TRBJ1-5
d_call: NA
cdr3_aa: CASSIPGNNQPQHF
cdr3_nt: TGTGCCAGTAGTATACCAGGCAACAATCAGCCCCAGCATTTT

clone_size: NA
v_call: TRBV7-9
j_call: TRBJ2-2
d_call: TRBD2
cdr3_aa: CASSVGGTGELFF
cdr3_nt: TGTGCCAGCAGCGTGGGAGGGACCGGGGAGCTGTTTTTT

clone_size: NA
v_call: TRBV6-5
j_call: TRBJ2-3
d_call: NA
cdr3_aa: CASSQLGDTQYF
cdr3_nt: TGTGCCAGCAGCCAACTCGGAGATACGCAGTATTTT

clone_size: NA
v_call: TRBV5-1
j_call: TRBJ1-1
d_call: NA
cdr3_aa: CASSLDMAARTEAFF
cdr3_nt: TGCGCCAGCAGCCTGGATATGGCCGCCCGCACTGAAGCTTTCTTT

clone_size: NA
v_call: TRBV21-1
j_call: TRBJ1-1
d_call: NA
cdr3_aa: CASSKSGRRVGGPNTEAFF
cdr3_nt: TGTGCCAGCAGCAAAAGCGGGAGGCGTGTTGGAGGACCGAACACTGAAGCTTTCTTT

clone_size: NA
v_call: TRBV5-4
j_call: TRBJ2-7
d_call: TRBD2
cdr3_aa: CASSLAGGGYEQYF
cdr3_nt: TGTGCCAGCAGCTTAGCGGGGGGCGGTTACGAGCAGTACTTC

clone_size: NA
v_call: TRBV7-9
j_call: TRBJ2-3
d_call: TRBD2
cdr3_aa: CASSGRLASTDTQYF
cdr3_nt: TGTGCCAGCAGTGGACGACTAGCTAGCACAGATACGCAGTATTTT

clone_size: NA
v_call: TRBV10-3
j_call: TRBJ2-7
d_call: NA
cdr3_aa: CAISRDTYEQYF
cdr3_nt: TGTGCCATCAGTCGCGACACTTACGAGCAGTACTTC

clone_size: NA
v_call: TRBV7-3
j_call: TRBJ1-6
d_call: TRBD1
cdr3_aa: CASSLTGVHSPLHF
cdr3_nt: TGTGCCAGCAGCCTGACAGGGGTTCATTCACCCCTCCACTTT

clone_size: NA
v_call: TRBV4-1
j_call: TRBJ2-3
d_call: TRBD2
cdr3_aa: CASSQGTRRVTDTQYF
cdr3_nt: TGCGCCAGCAGCCAAGGGACTAGGAGGGTCACAGATACGCAGTATTTT

clone_size: NA
v_call: TRBV11-2
j_call: TRBJ2-1
d_call: TRBD2
cdr3_aa: CASRSLAGGPHNEQFF
cdr3_nt: TGTGCCAGCAGGAGTCTAGCGGGGGGGCCCCACAATGAGCAGTTCTTC

clone_size: NA
v_call: TRBV5-6
j_call: TRBJ1-5
d_call: NA
cdr3_aa: CASSLGQGFNQPQHF
cdr3_nt: TGTGCCAGCAGCTTGGGGCAGGGGTTTAATCAGCCCCAGCATTTT

clone_size: NA
v_call: TRBV7-9
j_call: TRBJ2-3
d_call: NA
cdr3_aa: CASSVSSGTDTQYF
cdr3_nt: TGTGCCAGCAGCGTTTCATCAGGCACAGATACGCAGTATTTT

clone_size: NA
v_call: TRBV6-4
j_call: TRBJ2-2
d_call: TRBD2
cdr3_aa: CASSDSEAGGNTGELFF
cdr3_nt: TGTGCCAGCAGTGACTCGGAAGCGGGGGGTAACACCGGGGAGCTGTTTTTT

clone_size: NA
v_call: TRBV5-4
j_call: TRBJ1-6
d_call: NA
cdr3_aa: CASSRGRDYSPLHF
cdr3_nt: TGTGCCAGCAGCCGTGGACGGGATTATTCACCCCTCCACTTT

clone_size: NA
v_call: TRBV6-1
j_call: TRBJ2-3
d_call: TRBD2
cdr3_aa: CASSESGAGMDTQYF
cdr3_nt: TGTGCCAGCAGTGAATCAGGAGCGGGGATGGATACGCAGTATTTT

clone_size: NA
v_call: TRBV11-3
j_call: TRBJ2-3
d_call: NA
cdr3_aa: CASSLEEGDTQYF
cdr3_nt: TGTGCCAGCAGCTTAGAGGAGGGGGATACGCAGTATTTT